The next 29 T cell receptor beta chains were all read from a single sample in a study of T cell changes during pregnancy in multiple sclerosis. Sequencing was performed with immunoSEQ multiplex PCR; in TCRdb, only in-frame clones are kept and a portion is missing. The repertoire holds under 25,000 clones, with about nine tenths as singletons. This specimen consisted of CD8+ T cells from peripheral blood mononuclear cells, obtained in the first trimester of pregnancy. The receptors shown here come from a female donor in good health, enrolled as a control in a pregnancy study.

V is TRBV5-4 and J is TRBJ2-1; D gene uncertain. The CDR3 extends over 11 amino acids. V gave up 0 bases and J gave up 10 bases, with 5 bases separating them. In germline, CDR1 is SGHNT, CDR2 YYREEE (reference sequence). The CDR3 bases are TGTGCCAGCAGCTTGGGTCAAGAGCAGTTCTTC. Translated, it gives CASSLGQEQFF.

The rearrangement joins TRBV7-9 to TRBJ2-1, with a tentative D call TRBD2 (5 bases). Germline lookup yields CDR1 SEHNR and CDR2 FQNEAQ (reference sequence). V lost 1 base, J lost 10 bases, and 14 bases lay in between. There are 14 residues in the CDR3. The CDR3 sequence is CASSLDGRGWEQFF. DNA for the CDR3: TGTGCCAGCAGCTTAGACGGCCGGGGTTGGGAGCAGTTCTTC.

V usage is TRBV27 and J usage is TRBJ2-2; D is uncertain. V lost 6 bases, J lost 2 bases, and 4 bases lay in between. Germline assignment: CDR1 MNHEY and CDR2 SMNVEV (reference sequence). This CDR3 contains 12 residues. The DNA for the CDR3 is TGTGCCAGCAGCCCTAACACCGGGGAGCTGTTTTTT. This gives the protein CASSPNTGELFF.

CDR3: CASSPPAQGRTYEQYF. As DNA, the CDR3 is TGTGCCAGCAGTCCCCCGGCGCAGGGCAGGACCTACGAGCAGTACTTC. The chain employs TRBV7-9 and TRBJ2-7; a possible D gene is TRBD1 (5 bases). The CDR3 sequence is 16 residues long. Germline V gives CDR1 SEHNR, CDR2 FQNEAQ (reference sequence). The ends were cut back, 6 bases at V and 2 bases at J, with 20 bases in the middle.

V and J are TRBV29-1 and TRBJ2-7, with D possibly TRBD1 on 6 matching bases. CDR1 and CDR2 (germline): SQVTM, ANQGSEA. V was clipped by 3 bases and J by 4 bases, with 13 bases between them. The CDR3 contains 13 residues. This CDR3 is CSVEVGGMYEQYF. The CDR3 DNA follows: TGCAGCGTTGAGGTAGGGGGAATGTACGAGCAGTACTTC.

This clone was seen once. The rearrangement links TRBV5-4 to TRBJ2-1, with a possible D match to TRBD1 (5 bases). The CDR3 sequence is 15 residues long. The V and J ends lost 0 bases and 3 bases respectively, with 10 bases between them. Germline lookup yields CDR1 SGHNT and CDR2 YYREEE (reference sequence). This CDR3 is CASSLVPDSYNEQFF. The CDR3 region has the DNA TGTGCCAGCAGCTTGGTCCCTGACAGCTACAATGAGCAGTTCTTC.

The V gene is TRBV19, the J gene TRBJ1-1; unclear D gene. The germline gives CDR1 LNHDA, CDR2 SQIVND (reference sequence). CDR3 length: 14 residues. Trimming cost V 5 bases and J 3 bases, with 13 bases left between them. This CDR3 reads CASSPILQHTEAFF. The DNA for the CDR3 is TGTGCCAGTAGTCCTATCTTGCAACACACTGAAGCTTTCTTT.

This clone was seen a single time. This rearrangement joins TRBV28 to TRBJ2-1, with TRBD1 matching over 8 bases. V was clipped by 3 bases and J by 0 bases; unmatched bases: 16. CDR3 length: 20 amino acids. CDR1 and CDR2 from the germline V gene are MDHEN and SYDVKM. The CDR3 is CASSFRGTGSSGVSYNEQFF. CDR3 DNA: TGTGCCAGCAGTTTTCGGGGGACAGGATCAAGTGGGGTCTCCTACAATGAGCAGTTCTTC. Filled out from reference TRBV28 and TRBJ2-1, the complete variable domain reads DVKVTQSSRYLVKRTGEKVFLECVQDMDHENMFWYRQDPGLGLRLIYFSYDVKMKEKGDIPEGYSVSREKKERFSLILESASTNQTSMYLCASSFRGTGSSGVSYNEQFFGPGTRLTVL.

The chain has TRBV2 and TRBJ2-5, with 8 bases aligning to TRBD2. The V and J ends lost 7 bases and 1 base, in that order; junction bases with no gene match: 5. The germline V gene has CDR1 SNHLY and CDR2 FYNNEI. CDR3 length: 14 residues. The CDR3 bases are TGTGCCAGCACCACACTAGCGGTCCAAGAGACCCAGTACTTC. Amino acids: CASTTLAVQETQYF.

The chain joins TRBV4-1 to TRBJ2-7; 11 bases match TRBD2. The CDR3 sequence is 18 residues long. The germline CDR1 and CDR2 sequences are MGHRA and YSYEKL. V was clipped by 3 bases and J by 2 bases; unmatched bases: 12. CDR3 loop: CASSQMTVGTSGAYEQYF. The CDR3 nucleotides read TGCGCCAGCAGCCAGATGACAGTAGGGACTAGCGGTGCCTACGAGCAGTACTTC.

This rearrangement joins TRBV18 to TRBJ2-1, with 8 positions matching TRBD2. Looked up from germline, CDR1 is KGHSH and CDR2 is LQKENI. The CDR3 totals 19 residues. The junction had 13 bases not matched to a gene; V was cut back by 3 bases and J by 0 bases. The CDR3 here is CASSPLAGGEPVSYNEQFF. In nucleotides, the CDR3 is TGTGCCAGCTCACCCCTGGCCGGGGGGGAACCCGTCTCCTACAATGAGCAGTTCTTC.

J is TRBJ1-1 and V is TRBV11-3; D not resolved. With 3 bases removed from V and 1 base from J, the gap between germline ends came to 6 bases. CDR1 SGHNT and CDR2 YENEEA come from the germline V gene. The CDR3 covers 13 residues. CDR3: CASSLTQNTEAFF. DNA for the CDR3: TGTGCCAGCAGCTTGACACAGAACACTGAAGCTTTCTTT.

This chain joins TRBV11-2 and TRBJ1-2; 9 bases align to TRBD1. This CDR3 is built from 14 residues. After removal of 6 bases from V and 4 bases from J, the junction contained 6 bases not matched to a gene. Germline loops: CDR1 SGHAT, CDR2 FQNNGV. Here the CDR3 reads CASRLTGGGYGYTF. The CDR3 DNA reads TGTGCCAGCAGACTTACAGGGGGCGGCTATGGCTACACCTTC.

The chain uses TRBV7-6 and TRBJ1-1, with 7 positions matching TRBD1. This CDR3 has 14 amino acids. Looked up from germline, CDR1 is SGHVS and CDR2 is FNYEAQ. The trim removed 5 bases at V and 7 bases at J, leaving 10 bases unmatched. DNA of the CDR3: TGTGCCAGCAGCCCCACGGTGGGACAGAATGAAGCTTTCTTT. Translating gives CASSPTVGQNEAFF.

This clone has only one observation. The rearrangement uses TRBV27 and TRBJ1-4, with a weak D call TRBD1 (6 bases). Trimming stripped 4 bases from V and 1 base from J, with 10 bases between. The CDR3 covers 15 residues. Germline V gives CDR1 MNHEY, CDR2 SMNVEV (reference sequence). The CDR3 region is CASSSIQGTNEKLFF. In DNA, the CDR3 is TGTGCCAGCAGTTCTATACAGGGAACTAATGAAAAACTGTTTTTT.

The V gene is TRBV5-1, the J gene TRBJ2-1; 14 positions agree with TRBD2. V shed 5 bases and J 4 bases; nucleotides not matched to a gene: 8. The CDR3 is 17 amino acids. Germline V gene lookup returns CDR1 SGHRS and CDR2 YFSETQ. As DNA, the CDR3 is TGCGCCAGCAGGGCCGGGACTAGCGGGAGTTTGTACAATGAGCAGTTCTTC. Its protein is CASRAGTSGSLYNEQFF.

The V and J genes are TRBV7-2 and TRBJ2-7, with 8 bases that match TRBD2. The V gene's germline CDR1 is SGHTA and CDR2 FQGNSA. CDR3 size: 16 residues. V was pared by 5 bases and J by 4 bases, with 13 bases of the junction left unmatched. CDR3 nucleotides: TGTGCCAGCAGCCCCCTCGGGGGACTAGATTATTACGAGCAGTACTTC. Amino acids: CASSPLGGLDYYEQYF.

V is TRBV21-1 and J is TRBJ2-3; the DNA was not compared with TRBD2, the D call given in the table. TRBV21-1 is a pseudogene. CDR3 size: 15 residues. CDR3 in amino acids: CARRRTSGSTDTQYF. The CDR3 DNA follows: TGTGCCAGGAGACGAACTAGCGGAAGCACAGATACGCAGTATTTT.

This rearrangement joins TRBV28 to TRBJ1-3, with a possible D match to TRBD1 (6 bases). This CDR3 region has 14 residues. Trimming cost V 5 bases and J 3 bases, with 11 bases left between them. Germline lookup yields CDR1 MDHEN and CDR2 SYDVKM. Here the CDR3 DNA reads TGTGCCAGCAGTCATCCGGACAGTGGAAACACCATATATTTT. It translates to CASSHPDSGNTIYF. The full variable domain, its missing parts supplied by reference TRBV28 and TRBJ1-3, is DVKVTQSSRYLVKRTGEKVFLECVQDMDHENMFWYRQDPGLGLRLIYFSYDVKMKEKGDIPEGYSVSREKKERFSLILESASTNQTSMYLCASSHPDSGNTIYFGEGSWLTVV.

V and J are TRBV6-1 and TRBJ1-1; tentative D call: TRBD1 (6 bases). The germline CDR1 and CDR2 sequences are MNHNS and SASEGT. The CDR3 contains 12 residues. V was clipped by 4 bases and J by 4 bases, with 7 bases between them. CDR3 sequence reads: CASSVGGTEAFF. The DNA for the CDR3 is TGTGCCAGCAGTGTAGGGGGCACTGAAGCTTTCTTT.

The V call is TRBV6-5, the J call TRBJ1-5; D possibly corresponds to TRBD1 (6 bases). The CDR3 totals 14 residues. V was clipped by 2 bases and J by 7 bases, with 12 bases between them. Germline V CDR1 and CDR2: MNHEY, SVGAGI. The CDR3 region is CASSYGGAEQPQHF. DNA for the CDR3: TGTGCCAGCAGTTACGGGGGCGCGGAACAGCCCCAGCATTTT.

This chain connects TRBV28 to TRBJ2-7; 9 nucleotides match TRBD2. The CDR3 contains 14 residues. Germline CDR1 reads MDHEN; CDR2 reads SYDVKM. V trimming: 3 bases; J trimming: 0 bases; junction bases outside the gene matches: 0. The CDR3 loop reads CASSLTSGSYEQYF. CDR3 sequence (DNA): TGTGCCAGCAGTTTGACTAGCGGCTCCTACGAGCAGTACTTC.

The V and J genes are TRBV5-6 and TRBJ1-4; maybe TRBD1 (6 bases). Trimming took off 4 bases at V and 8 bases at J, with 12 bases between the two ends. This CDR3 is built from 13 residues. From germline, CDR1 is SGHDT and CDR2 YYEEEE. The CDR3: CASSQGWGEKLFF. As DNA, the CDR3 is TGTGCCAGCAGCCAGGGGTGGGGCGAAAAACTGTTTTTT.

V is TRBV13 and J is TRBJ2-2; a possible D gene is TRBD1 (6 bases). Germline V gives CDR1 PRHDT, CDR2 FYEKMQ (reference sequence). CDR3 length equals 14 residues. Trimming took off 5 bases at V and 1 base at J, with 8 bases between the two ends. The CDR3 bases are TGTGCCAGCAGCCCGGGACAGAACACCGGGGAGCTGTTTTTT. It is translated as CASSPGQNTGELFF. Full variable domain (rest looked up from reference TRBV13 and TRBJ2-2): AAGVIQSPRHLIKEKRETATLKCYPIPRHDTVYWYQQGPGQDPQFLISFYEKMQSDKGSIPDRFSAQQFSDYHSELNMSSLELGDSALYFCASSPGQNTGELFFGEGSRLTVL.

Here the CDR3 DNA reads TGTGCCAGTAGTATCACCCGGGAGCGGGTTTACGAGCAGTACTTC. Its protein product is CASSITRERVYEQYF. The chain has TRBV19 and TRBJ2-7, with D maybe TRBD2 (6 bases). The V gene lost 3 bases and the J gene lost 4 bases, with 16 bases spanning the gap. The CDR3 spans 15 residues. CDR1 LNHDA and CDR2 SQIVND come from the germline V gene (reference sequence).

The chain couples TRBV27 to TRBJ1-1; D perhaps matches TRBD1 (5 bases). Germline CDR1 MNHEY, CDR2 SMNVEV (reference sequence). The V and J ends lost 3 bases and 5 bases respectively, with 7 bases between them. The CDR3 loop spans 12 amino acids. Written as DNA, the CDR3 is TGTGCCAGCAGTTTCCGGGGGACTGAAGCTTTCTTT. This translates into CASSFRGTEAFF.

CDR3 sequence: CASSLGGDQETQYF. The CDR3 bases are TGCGCCAGCAGCTTGGGAGGCGACCAAGAGACCCAGTACTTC. The chain carries TRBV5-1 and TRBJ2-5; D gene uncertain. Trimming stripped 0 bases from V and 0 bases from J, with 6 bases between. The CDR3 has 14 amino acids. CDR1 SGHRS and CDR2 YFSETQ come from the germline V gene.

This clone was detected only once. V is TRBV19 and J is TRBJ2-3; D may be TRBD1 (6 bases). Per germline, CDR1 LNHDA and CDR2 SQIVND (reference sequence). The CDR3 extends over 16 amino acids. Trimming pared 1 base from V and 0 bases from J, leaving 11 bases between. The CDR3 spells CASSIGTGISTDTQYF. Written as DNA, the CDR3 is TGTGCCAGTAGTATAGGTACAGGGATAAGCACAGATACGCAGTATTTT.

This chain links TRBV4-1 with TRBJ1-2; maybe TRBD1 (5 bases). This CDR3 comprises 13 residues. CDR1 and CDR2 (germline): MGHRA, YSYEKL. V was trimmed by 1 base and J by 6 bases, leaving 9 bases between them. As DNA, the CDR3 is TGCGCCAGCAGCCAAGTTGGGGGGGATGGCTACACCTTC. This sequence encodes CASSQVGGDGYTF.